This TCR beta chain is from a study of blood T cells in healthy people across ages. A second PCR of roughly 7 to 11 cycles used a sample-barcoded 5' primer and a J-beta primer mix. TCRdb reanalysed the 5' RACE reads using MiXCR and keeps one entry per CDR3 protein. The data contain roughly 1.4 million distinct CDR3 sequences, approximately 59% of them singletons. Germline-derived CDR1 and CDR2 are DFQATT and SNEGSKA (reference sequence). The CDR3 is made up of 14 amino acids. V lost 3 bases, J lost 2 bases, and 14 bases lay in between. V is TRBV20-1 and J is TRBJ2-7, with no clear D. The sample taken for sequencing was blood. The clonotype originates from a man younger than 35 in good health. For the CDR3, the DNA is TGCAGTGCTAGTAAATCCGGATTGGCCTACGAGCAGTACTTC. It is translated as CSASKSGLAYEQYF.